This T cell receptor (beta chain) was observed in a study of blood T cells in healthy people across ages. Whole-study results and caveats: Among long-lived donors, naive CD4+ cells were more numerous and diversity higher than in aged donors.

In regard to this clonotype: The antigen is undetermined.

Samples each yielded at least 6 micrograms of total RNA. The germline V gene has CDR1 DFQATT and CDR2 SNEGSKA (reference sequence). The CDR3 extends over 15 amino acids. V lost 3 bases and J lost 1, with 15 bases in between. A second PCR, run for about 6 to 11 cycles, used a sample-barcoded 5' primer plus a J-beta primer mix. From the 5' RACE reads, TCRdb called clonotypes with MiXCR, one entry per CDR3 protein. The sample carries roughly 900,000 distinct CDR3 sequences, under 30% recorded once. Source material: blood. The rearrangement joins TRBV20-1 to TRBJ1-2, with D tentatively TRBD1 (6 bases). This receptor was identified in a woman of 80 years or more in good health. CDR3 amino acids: CSARRTAEINYGYTF. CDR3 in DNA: TGCAGTGCTAGGCGGACAGCAGAGATTAACTATGGCTACACCTTC.